The clone carrying this TCR beta chain was detected only a few times. Antigen unknown. Unique molecular identifiers were present on the cDNA, and a universal primer site came from template switching. TCRdb recomputed calls from the 5' RACE reads with MiXCR, one row per CDR3 protein. The sample gives around 1.7 million distinct CDR3 sequences, about 30% of which show up once; around 0.3% is in the top ten. The sample originates from a study of identical twins. Overall study results and limits: Fewer insertions marked abundant cord blood beta clonotypes; young adult naive trended weakly, memory not at all. Excess low generation probability was seen in twin-shared out-of-frame alpha sequences. With monozygotic twins, out-of-frame TCR alpha sharing exceeded what models estimated.

Trimming pared 4 bases from V and 0 bases from J, leaving 13 bases between. The germline V gene has CDR1 LGHDT and CDR2 YNNKEL (reference sequence). There are 16 residues in the CDR3. V is TRBV3-1 and J is TRBJ2-4; possibly TRBD1 for D (6 bases). This clonotype was obtained from a newborn girl in good health. The sample was cord blood. The CDR3 DNA sequence: TGTGCCAGCAGCCGCCGGGACAACCTAGCCAAAAACATTCAGTACTTC. Its translation: CASSRRDNLAKNIQYF.